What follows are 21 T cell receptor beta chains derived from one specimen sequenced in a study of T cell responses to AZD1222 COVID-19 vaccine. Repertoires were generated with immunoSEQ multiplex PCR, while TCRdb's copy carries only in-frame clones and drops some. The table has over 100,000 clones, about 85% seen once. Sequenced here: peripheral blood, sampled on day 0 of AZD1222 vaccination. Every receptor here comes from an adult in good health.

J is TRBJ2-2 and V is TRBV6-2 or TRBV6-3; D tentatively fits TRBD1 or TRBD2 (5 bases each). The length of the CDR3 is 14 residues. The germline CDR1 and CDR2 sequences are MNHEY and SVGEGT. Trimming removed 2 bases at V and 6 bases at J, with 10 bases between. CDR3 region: CASSYPMGPGELFF. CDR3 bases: TGTGCCAGCAGTTACCCGATGGGACCCGGGGAGCTGTTTTTT.

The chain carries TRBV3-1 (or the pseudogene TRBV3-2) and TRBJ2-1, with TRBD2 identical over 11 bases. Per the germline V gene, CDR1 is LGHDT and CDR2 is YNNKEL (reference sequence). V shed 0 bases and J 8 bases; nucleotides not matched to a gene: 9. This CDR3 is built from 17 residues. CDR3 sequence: CASSQDVPSGRQHEQFF. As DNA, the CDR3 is TGTGCCAGCAGCCAAGATGTGCCTAGCGGGAGGCAACATGAGCAGTTCTTC.

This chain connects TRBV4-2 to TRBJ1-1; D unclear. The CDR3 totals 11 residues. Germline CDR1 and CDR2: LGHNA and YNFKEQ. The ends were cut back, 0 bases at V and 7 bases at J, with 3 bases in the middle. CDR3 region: CASSQESEAFF. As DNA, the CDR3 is TGTGCCAGCAGCCAAGAAAGTGAAGCTTTCTTT.

Here the CDR3 DNA reads TGTGCCAGCAAGATCAGGGGGGTGTACACTGAAGCTTTCTTT. It specifies CASKIRGVYTEAFF. The rearrangement links TRBV6-5 to TRBJ1-1; 7 bases align to TRBD1. The CDR3 runs to 14 residues. Germline trimming cut 7 bases from V and 3 bases from J; bases unmatched to any gene: 8. Germline-derived CDR1 and CDR2 are MNHEY and SVGAGI.

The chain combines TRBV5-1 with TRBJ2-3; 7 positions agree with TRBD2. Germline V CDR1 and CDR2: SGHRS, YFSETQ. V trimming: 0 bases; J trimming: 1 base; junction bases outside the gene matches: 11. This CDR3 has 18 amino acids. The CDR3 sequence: CASSLGGTRGGRTDTQYF. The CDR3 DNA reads TGCGCCAGCAGCTTGGGCGGGACTCGCGGGGGACGCACAGATACGCAGTATTTT.

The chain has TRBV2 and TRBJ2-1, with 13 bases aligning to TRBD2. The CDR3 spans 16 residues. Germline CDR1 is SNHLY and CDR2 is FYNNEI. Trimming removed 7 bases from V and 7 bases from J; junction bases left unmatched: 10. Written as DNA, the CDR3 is TGTGCCAGCACTCAAGCGACTAGCGGGAGGAGGAATGAGCAGTTCTTC. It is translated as CASTQATSGRRNEQFF.

The CDR3 nucleotides are TGTGCCAGCAGTTACTCAGGGCAGGGCCTTGTCTTCTACGAGCAGTACTTC. This translates into CASSYSGQGLVFYEQYF. This chain connects TRBV6-2 or TRBV6-3 to TRBJ2-7; a possible D gene is TRBD1 (5 bases). Germline V lookup: CDR1 MNHEY, CDR2 SVGEGT. The CDR3 is 17 residues long. V was trimmed by 0 bases and J by 3 bases, leaving 18 bases between them.

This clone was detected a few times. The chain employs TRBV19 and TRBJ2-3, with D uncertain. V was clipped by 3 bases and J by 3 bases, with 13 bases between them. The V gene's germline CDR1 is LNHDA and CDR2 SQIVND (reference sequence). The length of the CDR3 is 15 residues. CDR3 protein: CASSIQANPTDTQYF. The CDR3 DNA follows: TGTGCCAGTAGTATCCAAGCTAACCCGACAGATACGCAGTATTTT.

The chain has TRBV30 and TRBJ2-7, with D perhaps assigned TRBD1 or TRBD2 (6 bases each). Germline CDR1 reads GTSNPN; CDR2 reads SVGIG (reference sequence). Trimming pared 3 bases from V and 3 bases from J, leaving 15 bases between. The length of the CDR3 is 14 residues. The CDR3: CAWSGQPGDYEQYF. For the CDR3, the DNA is TGTGCCTGGAGCGGACAGCCGGGGGACTACGAGCAGTACTTC.

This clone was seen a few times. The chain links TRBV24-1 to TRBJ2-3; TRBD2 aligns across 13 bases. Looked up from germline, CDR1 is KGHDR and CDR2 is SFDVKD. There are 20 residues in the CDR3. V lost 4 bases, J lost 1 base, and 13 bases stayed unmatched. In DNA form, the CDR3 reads TGTGCCACCAGTGACCCCCGTACTAGCGGGGGGGCGCCCGGCACAGATACGCAGTATTTT. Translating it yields CATSDPRTSGGAPGTDTQYF.

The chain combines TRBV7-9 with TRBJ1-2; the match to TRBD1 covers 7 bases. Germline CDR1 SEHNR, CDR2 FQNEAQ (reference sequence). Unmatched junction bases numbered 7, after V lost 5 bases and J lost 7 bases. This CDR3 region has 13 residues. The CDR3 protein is CASSPQGRGGYTF. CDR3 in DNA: TGTGCCAGCAGCCCACAGGGGAGGGGTGGCTACACCTTC.

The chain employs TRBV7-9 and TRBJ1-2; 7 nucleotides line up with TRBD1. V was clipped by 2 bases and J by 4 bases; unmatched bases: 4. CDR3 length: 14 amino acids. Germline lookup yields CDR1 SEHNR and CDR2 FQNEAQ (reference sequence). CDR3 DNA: TGTGCCAGCAGCTTACAGGGACAGAGCTATGGCTACACCTTC. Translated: CASSLQGQSYGYTF.

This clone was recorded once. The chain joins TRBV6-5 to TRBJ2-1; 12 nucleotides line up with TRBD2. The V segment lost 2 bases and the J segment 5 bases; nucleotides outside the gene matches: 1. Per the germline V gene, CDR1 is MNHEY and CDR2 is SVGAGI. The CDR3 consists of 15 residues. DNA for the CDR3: TGTGCCAGCAGTTACGGACTAGCGGGGAACAATGAGCAGTTCTTC. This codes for CASSYGLAGNNEQFF.

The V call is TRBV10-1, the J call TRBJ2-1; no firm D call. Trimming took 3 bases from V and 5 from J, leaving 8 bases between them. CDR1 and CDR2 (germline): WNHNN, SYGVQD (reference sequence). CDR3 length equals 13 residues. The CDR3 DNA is TGCGCCAGCAGTGATGCTAGGAACAATGAGCAGTTCTTC. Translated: CASSDARNNEQFF.

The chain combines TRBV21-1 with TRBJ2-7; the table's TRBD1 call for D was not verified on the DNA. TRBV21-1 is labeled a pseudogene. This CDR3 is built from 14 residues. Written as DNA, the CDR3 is TGTGCCAGCAGCATGCCGGGACACCTCTACGAGCAGTACTTC. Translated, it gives CASSMPGHLYEQYF.

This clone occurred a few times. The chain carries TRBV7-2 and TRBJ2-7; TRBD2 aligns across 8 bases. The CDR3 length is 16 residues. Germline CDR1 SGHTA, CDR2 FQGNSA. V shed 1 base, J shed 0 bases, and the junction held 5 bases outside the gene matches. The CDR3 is CASSLVAGRASYEQYF. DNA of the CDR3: TGTGCCAGCAGCTTAGTAGCGGGGAGGGCCTCCTACGAGCAGTACTTC.

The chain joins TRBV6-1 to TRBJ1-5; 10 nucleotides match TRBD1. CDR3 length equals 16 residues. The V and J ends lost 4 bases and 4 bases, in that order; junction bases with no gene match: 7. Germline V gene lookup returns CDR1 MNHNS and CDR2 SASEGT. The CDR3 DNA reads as TGTGCCAGCAGTGGACCTCGACAGGGGGCAAATCAGCCCCAGCATTTT. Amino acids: CASSGPRQGANQPQHF.

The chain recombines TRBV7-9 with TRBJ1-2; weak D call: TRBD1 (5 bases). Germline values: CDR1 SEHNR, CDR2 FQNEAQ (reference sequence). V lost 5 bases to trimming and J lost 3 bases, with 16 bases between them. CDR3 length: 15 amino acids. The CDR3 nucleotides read TGTGCCAGCAGCCTGGGGGGATTTTCACACTATGGCTACACCTTC. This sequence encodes CASSLGGFSHYGYTF.

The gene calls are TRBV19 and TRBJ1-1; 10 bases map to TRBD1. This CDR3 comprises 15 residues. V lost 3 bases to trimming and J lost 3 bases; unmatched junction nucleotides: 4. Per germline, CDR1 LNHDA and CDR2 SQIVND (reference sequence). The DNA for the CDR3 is TGTGCCAGTAGTATTCACGGGACAGGGGACACTGAAGCTTTCTTT. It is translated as CASSIHGTGDTEAFF. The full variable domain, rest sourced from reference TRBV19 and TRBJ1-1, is DGGITQSPKYLFRKEGQNVTLSCEQNLNHDAMYWYRQDPGQGLRLIYYSQIVNDFQKGDIAEGYSVSREKKESFPLTVTSAQKNPTAFYLCASSIHGTGDTEAFFGQGTRLTVV.

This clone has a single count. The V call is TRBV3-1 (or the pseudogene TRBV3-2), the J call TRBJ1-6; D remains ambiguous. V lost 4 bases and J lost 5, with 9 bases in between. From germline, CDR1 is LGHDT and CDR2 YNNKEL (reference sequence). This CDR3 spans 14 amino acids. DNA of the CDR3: TGTGCCAGCAGCCCGGACGTGAATAATTCACCCCTCCACTTT. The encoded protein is CASSPDVNNSPLHF.

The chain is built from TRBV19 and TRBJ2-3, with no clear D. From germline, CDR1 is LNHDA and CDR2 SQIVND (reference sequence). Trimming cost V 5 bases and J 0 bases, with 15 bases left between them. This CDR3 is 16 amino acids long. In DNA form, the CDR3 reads TGTGCCAGTAGTCCACCGGTCTTCCGGAGCACAGATACGCAGTATTTT. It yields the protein CASSPPVFRSTDTQYF.